Listed below are T cell receptor beta chains from one sample, sequenced in a study of cytomegalovirus exposure and HLA in healthy donors. Here immunoSEQ multiplex PCR was the method, and the copy in TCRdb shows in-frame clones only, minus some. The sample totals just over 80,000 clones. Sequencing was done on a sample of PBMCs. These receptors all come from a woman in her 30s in good health and CMV-seronegative. The CDR3 runs from the conserved cysteine through the conserved F or W. Each record gives: V gene, J gene, D gene, CDR3 protein, CDR3 DNA. D genes are given only for firm matches.

v_call: TRBV27; j_call: TRBJ1-1; d_call: TRBD1; cdr3_aa: CASSFHRGVSGDTEAFF; cdr3_nt: TGTGCCAGCAGTTTTCACAGGGGGGTCTCAGGGGACACTGAAGCTTTCTTT
v_call: TRBV6-5; j_call: TRBJ1-1; d_call: TRBD1; cdr3_aa: CASSLGTGSNTEAFF; cdr3_nt: TGTGCCAGCAGCCTTGGGACAGGCTCGAACACTGAAGCTTTCTTT
v_call: TRBV27; j_call: TRBJ1-2; d_call: TRBD1; cdr3_aa: CASSFRQGGGYTF; cdr3_nt: TGTGCCAGCAGTTTTCGGCAGGGGGGAGGCTACACCTTC
v_call: TRBV9; j_call: TRBJ2-2; d_call: TRBD2; cdr3_aa: CASSRRDTSGPTGELFF; cdr3_nt: TGTGCCAGCAGTCGTAGGGATACTAGCGGGCCCACCGGGGAGCTGTTTTTT
v_call: TRBV7-8; j_call: TRBJ2-7; d_call: .; cdr3_aa: CASSLAGSSYEQYF; cdr3_nt: TGTGCCAGCAGCTTAGCGGGCAGTTCCTACGAGCAGTACTTC
v_call: TRBV30; j_call: TRBJ1-5; d_call: .; cdr3_aa: CAWSVGASNQPQHF; cdr3_nt: TGTGCCTGGAGTGTAGGGGCTAGCAATCAGCCCCAGCATTTT
v_call: TRBV5-4; j_call: TRBJ1-6; d_call: TRBD1; cdr3_aa: CASSLDRGVGSPLHF; cdr3_nt: TGTGCCAGCAGCTTGGACAGGGGCGTGGGTTCACCCCTCCACTTT
v_call: TRBV30; j_call: TRBJ1-2; d_call: .; cdr3_aa: CAWSVSGVRGYTF; cdr3_nt: TGTGCCTGGAGCGTGTCCGGGGTGAGAGGCTACACCTTC
v_call: TRBV7-9; j_call: TRBJ2-5; d_call: TRBD2; cdr3_aa: CASSSGTSGRETQYF; cdr3_nt: TGTGCCAGCAGTTCAGGGACTAGCGGGAGAGAGACCCAGTACTTC
v_call: TRBV5-1; j_call: TRBJ2-3; d_call: TRBD2; cdr3_aa: CASSTHSGGANTQYF; cdr3_nt: TGCGCCAGCAGCACCCATAGCGGGGGGGCCAATACGCAGTATTTT
v_call: TRBV4-1; j_call: TRBJ2-1; d_call: TRBD2; cdr3_aa: CASSQGTSAVNEQFF; cdr3_nt: TGCGCCAGCAGCCAGGGGACTAGCGCAGTGAATGAGCAGTTCTTC
v_call: TRBV4-1; j_call: TRBJ1-1; d_call: TRBD1; cdr3_aa: CASSRMGQGALPKNTEAFF; cdr3_nt: TGCGCCAGCAGCCGCATGGGCCAGGGGGCGCTGCCAAAGAACACTGAAGCTTTCTTT
v_call: TRBV7-9; j_call: TRBJ1-1; d_call: .; cdr3_aa: CASSLTGTTEAFF; cdr3_nt: TGTGCCAGCAGCTTGACAGGAACTACTGAAGCTTTCTTT
v_call: TRBV7-9; j_call: TRBJ1-1; d_call: .; cdr3_aa: CASSRRAENTEAFF; cdr3_nt: TGTGCCAGCAGCCGGCGGGCCGAGAACACTGAAGCTTTCTTT
v_call: TRBV5-1; j_call: TRBJ2-7; d_call: .; cdr3_aa: CASSLEGVDEQYF; cdr3_nt: TGCGCCAGCAGCTTGGAGGGGGTCGACGAGCAGTACTTC
v_call: TRBV5-1; j_call: TRBJ1-1; d_call: .; cdr3_aa: CASSLRGTEAFF; cdr3_nt: TGCGCCAGCAGCTTACGCGGGACTGAAGCTTTCTTT
v_call: TRBV30; j_call: TRBJ2-3; d_call: TRBD2; cdr3_aa: CAWGPGLAVKDTQYF; cdr3_nt: TGTGCCTGGGGACCGGGACTAGCGGTGAAAGATACGCAGTATTTT
v_call: TRBV5-6; j_call: TRBJ2-3; d_call: TRBD2; cdr3_aa: CASSLSLGGLVSTDKQYF; cdr3_nt: TGTGCCAGCAGCTTGTCCCTAGGGGGACTAGTTAGCACAGATAAGCAGTATTTT
v_call: TRBV5-1; j_call: TRBJ2-5; d_call: .; cdr3_aa: CASSLIGSGAQYF; cdr3_nt: TGCGCCAGCAGCTTAATAGGGTCAGGGGCCCAGTACTTC
v_call: TRBV2; j_call: TRBJ1-6; d_call: TRBD1; cdr3_aa: CASSDEQTGSSYNSPLHF; cdr3_nt: TGTGCCAGCAGTGACGAACAGACAGGGAGCTCCTATAATTCACCCCTCCACTTT
v_call: TRBV5-1; j_call: TRBJ1-2; d_call: .; cdr3_aa: CASSLTAGDHYGYTF; cdr3_nt: TGCGCCAGCAGCTTGACGGCGGGGGATCACTATGGCTACACCTTC
v_call: TRBV28; j_call: TRBJ1-1; d_call: .; cdr3_aa: CASSSTPGEDTEAFF; cdr3_nt: TGTGCCAGCAGTTCAACCCCGGGGGAGGACACTGAAGCTTTCTTT
v_call: TRBV7-6; j_call: TRBJ1-3; d_call: .; cdr3_aa: CASSLAGASGNTIYF; cdr3_nt: TGTGCCAGCAGCTTGGCGGGGGCCTCTGGAAACACCATATATTTT
v_call: TRBV4-1; j_call: TRBJ1-4; d_call: .; cdr3_aa: CASSQDAQNNEKLFF; cdr3_nt: TGCGCCAGCAGCCAAGACGCTCAGAATAATGAAAAACTGTTTTTT
v_call: TRBV6-6; j_call: TRBJ1-5; d_call: TRBD1; cdr3_aa: CASSYHRGGNQPQHF; cdr3_nt: TGTGCCAGCAGTTACCACAGGGGAGGCAATCAGCCCCAGCATTTT
v_call: TRBV30; j_call: TRBJ1-1; d_call: .; cdr3_aa: CAWSVMGGTEAFF; cdr3_nt: TGTGCCTGGAGTGTAATGGGGGGCACTGAAGCTTTCTTT
v_call: TRBV29-1; j_call: TRBJ2-1; d_call: .; cdr3_aa: CSVDQAKLQLF; cdr3_nt: TGCAGCGTTGATCAGGCTAAGCTGCAGCTCTTC
v_call: TRBV7-8; j_call: TRBJ2-5; d_call: .; cdr3_aa: CASSFGGAEEETQYF; cdr3_nt: TGTGCCAGCAGCTTCGGGGGAGCGGAGGAGGAGACCCAGTACTTC